The sequence of this T cell receptor (beta chain) was determined in a study of blood T cells in healthy people across ages. Study background: Capture by template switching was about one barcoded beta molecule per two T cells.

Study-wide points: For the donors, CMV status was unknown and possibly confounded expanded clonotype changes.

This clonotype was recorded a few times. Its antigen is undetermined. This CDR3 region has 13 residues. Germline loops: CDR1 MGHRA, CDR2 YSYEKL. The V gene lost 4 bases and the J gene lost 4 bases, with 10 bases spanning the gap. The donors, healthy Caucasians from Russia, were aged roughly 6 to 100. A second PCR of 7 to 11 cycles used a sample-barcoded 5' primer and a J-beta primer mix. Each cDNA molecule was tagged by a template-switch adaptor with 12 random nucleotides. TCRdb re-called the 5' RACE reads with MiXCR, one entry per CDR3 protein. This table has fewer than 750,000 distinct CDR3 sequences, more than 45% appearing once.

V usage is TRBV4-1 and J usage is TRBJ2-5, with a possible D match to TRBD1 (5 bases). Sequences were obtained from blood. The clonotype comes from a man older than 75 in good health. CDR3 nucleotides: TGCGCCAGCAGCCCCAGGGATGGAGAGACCCAGTACTTC. It codes for CASSPRDGETQYF.